The sequence of this T cell receptor (beta chain) was determined in a study of OX40 agonist ivuxolimab in advanced cancers. Notes on the study in general: Normalized expansion of T-cell clones was also low for some nonresponders. At doses 0.1 to 3.0 mg/kg, CD4+ and CD8+ clones expanded.

Profiling relied on immunoSEQ multiplex PCR, and the TCRdb table lists in-frame clones only, not all of them. The table lists under 80,000 clones, around nine tenths of them singletons. In regard to this clone: Its antigen is currently unknown.

This CDR3 has 12 amino acids. V gave up 4 bases and J gave up 7 bases, with 10 bases separating them. Germline V gene data show CDR1 as MNHEY and CDR2 as SVGAGI. The source was CD4+ or CD8+ T cells sorted from blood, collected in a trial of the OX40 agonist ivuxolimab. The sequence derives from an adult with an advanced solid tumor such as melanoma, head and neck, liver or kidney cancer. This sequence joins TRBV6-5 and TRBJ1-2; possibly TRBD1 for D (6 bases). The CDR3 protein is CASSSPTGGYTF. DNA of the CDR3: TGTGCCAGCAGTTCCCCGACAGGTGGCTACACCTTC.